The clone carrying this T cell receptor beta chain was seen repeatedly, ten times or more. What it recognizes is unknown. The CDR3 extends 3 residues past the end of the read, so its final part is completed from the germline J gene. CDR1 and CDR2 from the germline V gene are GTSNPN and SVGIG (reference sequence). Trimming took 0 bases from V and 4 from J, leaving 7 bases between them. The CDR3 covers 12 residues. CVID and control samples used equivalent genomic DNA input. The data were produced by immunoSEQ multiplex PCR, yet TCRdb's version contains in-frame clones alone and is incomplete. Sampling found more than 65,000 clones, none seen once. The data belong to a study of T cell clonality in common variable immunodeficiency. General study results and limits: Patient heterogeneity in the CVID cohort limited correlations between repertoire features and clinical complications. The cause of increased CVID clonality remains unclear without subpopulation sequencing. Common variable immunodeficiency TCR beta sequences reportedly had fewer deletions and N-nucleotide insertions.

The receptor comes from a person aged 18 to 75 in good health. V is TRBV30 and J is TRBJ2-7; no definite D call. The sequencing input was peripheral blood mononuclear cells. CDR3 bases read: TGTGCCTGGAGTGTCGGTTTTTACGAG. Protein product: CAWSVGFYE. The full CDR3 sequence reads CAWSVGFYEQYF.